Shown below are 31 T cell receptor beta chains from a single sample sequenced in a study of T cell responses to AZD1222 COVID-19 vaccine. Produced via immunoSEQ multiplex PCR; TCRdb's table is partial and in-frame only. The sample gives about 120,000 clones, 85% to 90% of which show up once; roughly 15% is in the top ten. The source material was peripheral blood, sampled 28 days after the second AZD1222 dose. Source of these receptors: an adult who received the AZD1222 COVID-19 vaccine.

This sequence joins TRBV2 and TRBJ2-3; D remains ambiguous. This CDR3 is 11 amino acids long. Germline V CDR1 and CDR2: SNHLY, FYNNEI. V was pared by 1 base and J by 5 bases, with 1 base between. The CDR3 is CASSEVDTQYF. The CDR3 nucleotides read TGTGCCAGCAGTGAAGTAGATACGCAGTATTTT. The full variable domain, its missing parts supplied by reference TRBV2 and TRBJ2-3, is EPEVTQTPSHQVTQMGQEVILRCVPISNHLYFYWYRQILGQKVEFLVSFYNNEISEKSEIFDDQFSVERPDGSNFTLKIRSTKLEDSAMYFCASSEVDTQYFGPGTRLTVL.

The chain recombines TRBV27 with TRBJ2-7; D unclear. Trimming removed 0 bases at V and 2 bases at J, with 11 bases between. The CDR3 spans 15 residues. Per germline, CDR1 MNHEY and CDR2 SMNVEV (reference sequence). The CDR3 sequence is CASSLSAASPYEQYF. CDR3 in DNA: TGTGCCAGCAGTTTATCGGCAGCCAGTCCCTACGAGCAGTACTTC.

The chain's CDR3 is CASARQGVSYGYTF. DNA for the CDR3: TGTGCCAGCGCAAGACAGGGGGTTTCCTATGGCTACACCTTC. The V gene is TRBV6-5, the J gene TRBJ1-2, with TRBD1 identical over 9 bases. V gave up 8 bases and J gave up 4 bases; unmatched junction bases: 8. Germline V CDR1 and CDR2: MNHEY, SVGAGI. The CDR3 consists of 14 residues.

This chain uses TRBV5-1 with TRBJ2-2; D not certain. Germline V gives CDR1 SGHRS, CDR2 YFSETQ. The CDR3 contains 18 residues. Trimming took off 1 base at V and 1 base at J, with 17 bases between the two ends. CDR3 amino acids: CASSLWTRFLGNTGELFF. The CDR3 DNA sequence: TGCGCCAGCAGCTTGTGGACCCGGTTTTTAGGGAACACCGGGGAGCTGTTTTTT.

The V call is TRBV15, the J call TRBJ1-5; D call uncertain. The CDR3 extends over 12 amino acids. Trimming shortened V by 0 bases and J by 9 bases, and 6 bases separated the two germline ends. The germline V gene encodes CDR1 LNHNV and CDR2 YYDKDF (reference sequence). CDR3: CATSRDRGPQHF. The CDR3 bases are TGTGCCACCAGCAGAGATCGAGGGCCCCAGCATTTT. Supplemented by reference TRBV15 and TRBJ1-5, the full variable domain reads DAMVIQNPRYQVTQFGKPVTLSCSQTLNHNVMYWYQQKSSQAPKLLFHYYDKDFNNEADTPDNFQSRRPNTSFCFLDIRSPGLGDTAMYLCATSRDRGPQHFGDGTRLSIL.

This clone was picked up one time. The V and J genes are TRBV19 and TRBJ1-1; possible D gene TRBD1, 6 bases. The germline V and J ends were trimmed by 7 bases and 4 bases, with 22 bases remaining between them. This CDR3 spans 16 amino acids. Germline values: CDR1 LNHDA, CDR2 SQIVND (reference sequence). DNA of the CDR3: TGTGCCAGTATGACCCGGGACACGACTTTGGGCACTGAAGCTTTCTTT. Translation gives CASMTRDTTLGTEAFF.

The chain combines TRBV4-1 with TRBJ1-6; D not resolved. V was cut by 7 bases and J by 4 bases, with 5 bases left in between. CDR1 MGHRA and CDR2 YSYEKL come from the germline V gene. The CDR3 has 12 residues. The CDR3 region has the DNA TGCGCCAGCACCGATTATAATTCACCCCTCCACTTT. Translation: CASTDYNSPLHF.

The V gene is TRBV4-2, the J gene TRBJ1-5; perhaps TRBD1 as D (5 bases). The CDR3 runs to 15 residues. Per germline, CDR1 LGHNA and CDR2 YNFKEQ. The ends were cut back, 2 bases at V and 6 bases at J, with 14 bases in the middle. In DNA, the CDR3 is TGTGCCAGCAGCCAACCGATCCAACAGGTTCAGCCCCAGCATTTT. Translating it yields CASSQPIQQVQPQHF.

The chain uses TRBV5-5 and TRBJ2-7, with unresolved D. The V and J ends lost 5 bases and 2 bases respectively, with 11 bases between them. Germline CDR1 and CDR2: SGHKS and YYEKEE (reference sequence). This CDR3 contains 13 residues. The CDR3 here is CASRGVVAYEQYF. The CDR3 coding sequence is TGTGCCAGCAGGGGTGTGGTTGCCTACGAGCAGTACTTC.

The chain is built from TRBV9 and TRBJ2-2; D unclear. V was clipped by 3 bases and J by 6 bases, with 15 bases between them. Germline lookup yields CDR1 SGDLS and CDR2 YYNGEE. CDR3 length: 15 residues. The CDR3 nucleotides read TGTGCCAGCAGCGCCCTAACTCCGCCCGCCGGGGAGCTGTTTTTT. Encoded protein: CASSALTPPAGELFF.

This chain links TRBV6-1 with TRBJ1-4; D is unresolved. Germline CDR1 reads MNHNS; CDR2 reads SASEGT. V was shortened by 2 bases and J by 10 bases, with 17 bases between the two germline ends. CDR3 size: 15 residues. This CDR3 is CASSESRLPGGKLFF. Written as DNA, the CDR3 is TGTGCCAGCAGTGAAAGTAGGCTCCCTGGTGGAAAACTGTTTTTT.

The rearrangement uses TRBV30 and TRBJ1-1; D is undetermined. The CDR3 contains 12 residues. V lost 3 bases to trimming and J lost 7 bases, with 12 bases between them. Germline loops: CDR1 GTSNPN, CDR2 SVGIG (reference sequence). In DNA form, the CDR3 reads TGTGCCTGGAGCCCGGAGGTTGATGAAGCTTTCTTT. Protein sequence: CAWSPEVDEAFF.

This chain links TRBV9 with TRBJ2-3, with TRBD2 as a possible D gene (5 bases). The CDR3 has 16 amino acids. V was pared by 0 bases and J by 4 bases, with 15 bases between. Looked up from germline, CDR1 is SGDLS and CDR2 is YYNGEE. CDR3 sequence: CASSVGVDGNSDTQYF. CDR3 coding DNA: TGTGCCAGCAGCGTAGGGGTCGACGGGAACTCAGATACGCAGTATTTT.

The rearrangement joins TRBV27 to TRBJ1-2; 8 bases fit TRBD1. Per the germline V gene, CDR1 is MNHEY and CDR2 is SMNVEV (reference sequence). The CDR3 extends over 20 amino acids. V lost 2 bases to trimming and J lost 2 bases; unmatched junction nucleotides: 19. CDR3 in DNA: TGTGCCAGCAGTTTAAAGAAATTTCAAGAGGACAGGGCTCTAAACTATGGCTACACCTTC. Its protein product is CASSLKKFQEDRALNYGYTF.

The chain combines TRBV2 with TRBJ2-1; 9 positions agree with TRBD2. Germline values: CDR1 SNHLY, CDR2 FYNNEI. The CDR3 has 15 amino acids. V gave up 4 bases and J gave up 8 bases; unmatched junction bases: 9. The CDR3 region has the DNA TGTGCCAGCAGTGGGGGAGGGACTAGCATCGATGAGCAGTTCTTC. Translation: CASSGGGTSIDEQFF. The full variable domain, with the rest looked up from reference TRBV2 and TRBJ2-1, is EPEVTQTPSHQVTQMGQEVILRCVPISNHLYFYWYRQILGQKVEFLVSFYNNEISEKSEIFDDQFSVERPDGSNFTLKIRSTKLEDSAMYFCASSGGGTSIDEQFFGPGTRLTVL.

This chain connects TRBV10-3 to TRBJ2-2; D gene uncertain. Germline V gene sequence: CDR1 ENHRY, CDR2 SYGVKD. V was pared by 3 bases and J by 0 bases, with 8 bases between. The CDR3 length is 15 residues. This CDR3 reads CAISETVTNTGELFF. CDR3 nucleotides: TGTGCCATCAGTGAAACGGTAACGAACACCGGGGAGCTGTTTTTT.

V gene TRBV11-2 combines with J gene TRBJ2-7; 11 bases fit TRBD1. Losses at the gene ends were 5 bases for V and 4 bases for J; bases not matched to a gene: 4. CDR3 size: 14 residues. Germline V gives CDR1 SGHAT, CDR2 FQNNGV. DNA of the CDR3: TGTGCCAGCAGCCCGGGACAGGGGGGGTACGAGCAGTACTTC. Its protein is CASSPGQGGYEQYF. The full variable domain, completed using reference TRBV11-2 and TRBJ2-7, is EAGVAQSPRYKIIEKRQSVAFWCNPISGHATLYWYQQILGQGPKLLIQFQNNGVVDDSQLPKDRFSAERLKGVDSTLKIQPAKLEDSAVYLCASSPGQGGYEQYFGPGTRLTVT.

The J gene is TRBJ1-1, the V gene TRBV7-9, with a weak D call TRBD1 (5 bases). Trimming stripped 6 bases from V and 1 base from J, with 9 bases between. CDR1 and CDR2 from the germline V gene are SEHNR and FQNEAQ (reference sequence). The CDR3 is 13 amino acids. The CDR3 region has the DNA TGTGCCAGCAGGCCCACAGGGAACACTGAAGCTTTCTTT. Its protein is CASRPTGNTEAFF.

This sequence joins TRBV7-3 and TRBJ2-2; no reliable D call. V shed 0 bases and J shed 6 bases, with 2 bases lying between them. The CDR3 extends over 12 amino acids. Germline assignment: CDR1 SGHTA and CDR2 FQGTGA. CDR3 protein: CASSLTPGELFF. CDR3 sequence (DNA): TGTGCCAGCAGCTTAACCCCCGGGGAGCTGTTTTTT.

The chain is built from TRBV7-3 and TRBJ2-5; D is unresolved. Germline values: CDR1 SGHTA, CDR2 FQGTGA. The CDR3 contains 13 residues. Deletions cut 2 bases from V and 2 bases from J, with 6 bases between. In DNA form, the CDR3 reads TGTGCCAGCAGCTTACAGGCTCAAGAGACCCAGTACTTC. Amino acids: CASSLQAQETQYF.

This clone has only one observation. The chain combines TRBV19 with TRBJ2-7; possible D gene TRBD2, 6 bases. The V and J ends lost 1 base and 4 bases respectively, with 11 bases between them. Germline CDR1 LNHDA, CDR2 SQIVND (reference sequence). The CDR3 covers 14 residues. The CDR3 spells CASSIAGTWYEQYF. Written as DNA, the CDR3 is TGTGCCAGTAGTATAGCGGGGACTTGGTACGAGCAGTACTTC.

The chain employs TRBV7-2 and TRBJ2-7; the D is unclear. This CDR3 has 13 residues. V was shortened by 1 base and J by 6 bases, with 10 bases between the two germline ends. Germline CDR1 SGHTA, CDR2 FQGNSA. As DNA, the CDR3 is TGTGCCAGCAGCTTAGTCCAAAGTGGCGAGCAGTACTTC. Protein: CASSLVQSGEQYF.

The gene calls are TRBV5-1 and TRBJ2-2; D is unresolved. CDR1 and CDR2 (germline): SGHRS, YFSETQ. The CDR3 totals 15 residues. V was pared by 6 bases and J by 0 bases, with 12 bases between. The CDR3 DNA reads TGCGCCAGCAAAGCCTCACGCGCGAACACCGGGGAGCTGTTTTTT. Encoded protein: CASKASRANTGELFF.

The V gene is TRBV4-3, the J gene TRBJ2-3; possibly TRBD2 for D (7 bases). V lost 0 bases to trimming and J lost 6 bases, with 10 bases between them. The V gene's germline CDR1 is LGHNA and CDR2 YSLEER. CDR3 length equals 14 residues. As DNA, the CDR3 is TGCGCCAGCAGCCAAGAGCGGGGGCGGGATACGCAGTATTTT. Amino acids: CASSQERGRDTQYF.

This chain links TRBV6-2 or TRBV6-3 with TRBJ1-5; D not certain. V shed 2 bases and J shed 6 bases, with 8 bases lying between them. The length of the CDR3 is 13 residues. Per germline, CDR1 MNHEY and CDR2 SVGEGT. In nucleotides, the CDR3 is TGTGCCAGCAGTTACCGCGTGGGTCAGCCCCAGCATTTT. As protein: CASSYRVGQPQHF.

The chain couples TRBV5-1 to TRBJ2-5, with TRBD1 matching 9 bases. V lost 4 bases to trimming and J lost 3 bases; unmatched junction nucleotides: 10. This CDR3 region has 16 residues. Germline assignment: CDR1 SGHRS and CDR2 YFSETQ. CDR3: CASSQRQGVGKETQYF. In DNA, the CDR3 is TGCGCCAGCAGCCAACGACAGGGGGTCGGCAAAGAGACCCAGTACTTC.

The rearrangement links TRBV9 to TRBJ2-5, with a possible D match to TRBD2 (5 bases). The V end was cut by 6 bases, the J end by 0 bases, with 12 bases between. The CDR3 runs to 14 residues. CDR1 SGDLS and CDR2 YYNGEE come from the germline V gene. CDR3 sequence (DNA): TGTGCCAGCACCCGGCGGGCAGACCAAGAGACCCAGTACTTC. Protein: CASTRRADQETQYF.

The chain joins TRBV21-1 to TRBJ2-5. TRBV21-1 is marked as a pseudogene. The CDR3 length is 14 residues. The CDR3 loop is CASVTEGPQETQYF. Here the CDR3 DNA reads TGTGCCAGCGTTACCGAGGGGCCCCAAGAGACCCAGTACTTC.

This clone was counted once. This rearrangement joins TRBV5-8 to TRBJ1-5; 8 positions match TRBD1. The CDR3 runs 15 residues. The V and J ends lost 5 bases and 5 bases, in that order; junction bases with no gene match: 9. Looked up from germline, CDR1 is SGHTS and CDR2 is YDEGEE. CDR3 bases: TGTGCCAGCAGTCGTGGGACAGGAAGAGATCAGCCCCAGCATTTT. It codes for CASSRGTGRDQPQHF. The full variable domain, completed using reference TRBV5-8 and TRBJ1-5, is EAGVTQSPTHLIKTRGQQATLRCSPISGHTSVYWYQQALGLGLQFLLWYDEGEERNRGNFPPRFSGRQFPNYSSELNVNALELEDSALYLCASSRGTGRDQPQHFGDGTRLSIL.

The rearrangement links TRBV7-2 to TRBJ2-2; 7 bases fit TRBD1. With 1 base clipped from V and 5 bases from J, the junction kept 4 bases outside the gene matches. The V gene's germline CDR1 is SGHTA and CDR2 FQGNSA. The CDR3 consists of 15 residues. CDR3 amino acids: CASSLDRGRTGELFF. The CDR3 bases are TGTGCCAGCAGCTTAGACAGGGGTAGGACCGGGGAGCTGTTTTTT.

This sequence joins TRBV5-1 and TRBJ2-7, with 9 bases matching TRBD1. Germline V CDR1 and CDR2: SGHRS, YFSETQ. The CDR3 totals 14 residues. With 4 bases clipped from V and 7 bases from J, the junction kept 9 bases outside the gene matches. The CDR3 bases are TGCGCCAGCAGCACCTTGGACAGGGGTGAGGAGCAGTACTTC. Encoded protein: CASSTLDRGEEQYF.